This T cell receptor (beta chain) is drawn from a study of blood T cell repertoires in COVID-19. Study details: From T cells, B-cell-depleted T cells, or PBMCs came the material, which was cDNA or gDNA.

This table comes from immunoSEQ multiplex PCR, and its TCRdb copy is limited to in-frame clones, with some not included. This table has some 150,000 clones, roughly 87% appearing once. CDR3 length: 15 amino acids. CDR1 and CDR2 (germline): SGHKS, YYEKEE (reference sequence). Trimming shortened V by 3 bases and J by 1 base, and 13 bases separated the two germline ends. The chain recombines TRBV5-5 with TRBJ2-5; D perhaps matches TRBD2 (5 bases). The sample comprised peripheral blood. This sequence was found in a woman aged 55-75 years who had recovered from COVID-19. The chain's CDR3 is CASSSGVVSQETQYF. The CDR3 DNA reads as TGTGCCAGCAGCTCCGGGGTGGTCTCCCAAGAGACCCAGTACTTC.